The clone carrying this T cell receptor beta chain has more than one count but fewer than ten. Looked up from germline, CDR1 is LGHNA and CDR2 is YNFKEQ. This CDR3 has 17 amino acids. Germline trimming cut 0 bases from V and 7 bases from J; bases unmatched to any gene: 12. MiXCR was run by TCRdb on the 5' RACE reads, yielding one entry per CDR3 protein. The sample lists 50,000 or so distinct CDR3 sequences, 10% to 15% occurring once. The data were taken from a study of spatial heterogeneity in lung cancer. As for time point: sample taken at primary tumor resection. Frozen PBMC, nontumor lung or tumor provided whole RNA, which was sequenced unsorted.

The V call is TRBV4-2, the J call TRBJ2-7, with 10 bases fitting TRBD2. The TCR sequence derives from a female donor with early-stage non-small cell lung cancer. This specimen consisted of PBMCs, obtained at surgery. The CDR3 nucleotides read TGTGCCAGCAGCCAAGATATGGAGCGGGGGGGCCCCGGGGAGCAGTACTTC. This gives the protein CASSQDMERGGPGEQYF.